The rows below give T cell receptor beta chains drawn from one sample of a study of shared clonotypes between healthy human individuals. Only in-frame clones appear in the TCRdb table, and some are missing; sequencing was by immunoSEQ multiplex PCR. The sample includes about 2 million clones, about 94% seen only once; the top ten take around 1.1%. The sample consisted of naive CD8+ T cells sorted from blood. The receptors originated from a man aged 18 to 30 in good health. The conserved cysteine and the conserved F or W are not part of the CDR3 here. Each record gives: V gene, J gene, CDR3 protein.

v_gene: TRBV6-5; j_gene: TRBJ1-1; CDR3aa: ASSPLTGAEAF
v_gene: TRBV11-2; j_gene: TRBJ2-5; CDR3aa: ASSLGTGGEQETQY
v_gene: TRBV19; j_gene: TRBJ2-3; CDR3aa: ASTPGTPLGTDTQY
v_gene: TRBV27; j_gene: TRBJ1-2; CDR3aa: ASSPVGWGGYT
v_gene: TRBV27; j_gene: TRBJ1-1; CDR3aa: ASSQLPMNTEAF
v_gene: TRBV28; j_gene: TRBJ1-4; CDR3aa: ASSGVSNEKLF
v_gene: TRBV10-1; j_gene: TRBJ2-1; CDR3aa: ASSDTSGYLLSGNEQF
v_gene: TRBV13; j_gene: TRBJ2-7; CDR3aa: ASSSPGRHYEQY
v_gene: TRBV7-9; j_gene: TRBJ2-1; CDR3aa: ASSLVVGGQFSYNEQF
v_gene: TRBV11-2; j_gene: TRBJ2-7; CDR3aa: ASSSGQNFIYEQY
v_gene: TRBV11-2; j_gene: TRBJ2-7; CDR3aa: ASSPDELYEQY
v_gene: TRBV7-9; j_gene: TRBJ1-4; CDR3aa: ASSSGAEKLF
v_gene: TRBV11-1; j_gene: TRBJ1-1; CDR3aa: ASSWGHSNTEAF
v_gene: TRBV29-1; j_gene: TRBJ2-2; CDR3aa: SVELGEGNTGELF
v_gene: TRBV28; j_gene: TRBJ2-7; CDR3aa: ASSPRTGSSYEQY
v_gene: TRBV9; j_gene: TRBJ2-3; CDR3aa: ASSSLEDTQY
v_gene: TRBV11-2; j_gene: TRBJ2-5; CDR3aa: ASSPSTWETQY
v_gene: TRBV10-3; j_gene: TRBJ2-1; CDR3aa: AISESTGLTDNEQF
v_gene: TRBV19; j_gene: TRBJ2-1; CDR3aa: ASSVGALINEQF
v_gene: TRBV28; j_gene: TRBJ2-7; CDR3aa: ASSLRGAREQY
v_gene: TRBV5-4; j_gene: TRBJ1-5; CDR3aa: ASRIWGDNQPQH
v_gene: TRBV27; j_gene: TRBJ2-7; CDR3aa: ASSLRGWSYEQY